This section outlines one TCR beta chain sequence together with its context. Its antigen is unknown. Some clones are missing from TCRdb's copy, which holds only in-frame ones; the method was immunoSEQ multiplex PCR. The sample has some 140,000 clones; roughly nine tenths are singletons. The data are from a study of cytomegalovirus exposure and HLA in healthy donors. The V and J ends lost 1 base and 4 bases, in that order; junction bases with no gene match: 6. CDR1 is SQVTM, CDR2 ANQGSEA, per germline. CDR3 length: 14 amino acids. Study results and caveats: Specific recognition of CMV antigens was confirmed in vitro for a few chains (all CMV-associated). Listed as cytomegalovirus-associated were 150 or so TCR beta chains. Usually a TCR sequence was rare, but some public TCRs were found in many donors.

The material sequenced was PBMCs. This sequence was found in a man in his late teens or twenties in good health and CMV-seronegative. The rearrangement links TRBV29-1 to TRBJ1-2; 7 nucleotides agree with TRBD1. In DNA, the CDR3 is TGCAGCGTTGAAGGGAGGGGGCAAGGCTATGGCTACACCTTC. Amino acids: CSVEGRGQGYGYTF. Variable domain in full (rest from reference TRBV29-1 and TRBJ1-2): SAVISQKPSRDICQRGTSLTIQCQVDSQVTMMFWYRQQPGQSLTLIATANQGSEATYESGFVIDKFPISRPNLTFSTLTVSNMSPEDSSIYLCSVEGRGQGYGYTFGSGTRLTVV.